This TCR beta chain was identified in a study of blood T cell repertoires in COVID-19 (dated by TCRdb to 2018 to 2021). About the investigation overall: Samples from collaborators originated in the United States, Italy and Spain and spanned both the acute and convalescent phases of COVID-19. The prospective study material was composed of cDNA or gDNA derived from T cells, B-cell-depleted T cells, or PBMCs. Deeply sampled blood TCRbeta repertoires from subjects exposed to, actively infected with, or recovered from COVID-19 were included in the dataset. The repertoires were made available in a free public database intended to serve as a resource for research on the immune response to SARS-CoV-2. The samples were drawn from the first 160 participants of the ongoing ImmuneRACE study and from 1,254 subjects provided by 6 global collaborators. The sample metadata nearly always contained a de-identified subject ID, COVID-19 status, age in years and sex. Where available, HLA class I and class II types were taken from metadata supplied by the sample provider and were not determined by assay-based typing. What the research found in general, with its limitations: Clinical and demographic metadata were provided uncurated, with the amount varying by source and participant.

TCRbeta CDR3 regions were amplified from genomic DNA by means of the immunoSEQ Assay, a bias-controlled multiplex PCR. Regarding the original processing steps: The number of nucleated cells in each sample was estimated from the amplification of reference gene primers within the assay. To quantify the absolute abundance of each unique TCRbeta CDR3 rearrangement, sequence reads were collapsed and filtered. For each sample, productive Simpson clonality was calculated as the square root of Simpson's diversity index over productive rearrangements. The table comes from immuneACCESS by way of TCRdb, which keeps in-frame sequences with V and J called. Part of the clones is missing from these tables; in studies checked, under half for an unresolved V gene and the rest for unknown reasons. V and J calls plus clone size are reproduced from that table; the DNA served to infer D and trimming. Present in this sample are a few hundred thousand clones, 90% of which were seen just once. The biggest ten clones account for 0.55% to 0.75% of the sample.

In regard to this clone: Its antigen target is currently unknown. Base qualities were left out, and no much larger clone turns up one base away.

The trim is 1 base for V and 0 bases for J, with a gap of 15 bases between the germline ends. CDR1 and CDR2 (SEHNR, FQNEAQ) derive from the germline V gene (reference sequence). Its CDR3 holds 17 amino acids, cysteine through phenylalanine. The only DNA kept is the CDR3, 51 bases in frame from the first base. Enrolling through a virtual design, the prospective study's participants ranged in age from roughly 18 to 95 years and lived across about two dozen United States geographic areas. Cohort assignment in the prospective study relied on participant-reported clinical history from a screening survey and a study questionnaire. Recovered participants in ImmuneRACE Cohort 3 were defined as having two consecutive negative NP/OP PCR tests, clearance from a healthcare professional, or resolution of symptoms. Mobile phlebotomists in the prospective study collected whole blood, serum and a nasopharyngeal or oropharyngeal swab from every participant. Additional blood draws and questionnaires over an approximately two-month period could optionally be provided by prospective study participants. Blood samples from the prospective study were shipped frozen or at room temperature prior to DNA extraction.

Sequencing input: PBMCs or T cells enriched from blood (not recorded which). The chain employs TRBV7-9 and TRBJ1-1; a tentative D match to TRBD1 spans 5 bases. This sequence was found in a young man who had recovered from COVID-19. The CDR3 region reads CASSLEGGADLNTEAFF. Read as DNA, the sequence is TGTGCCAGCAGCTTAGAAGGAGGGGCCGATTTGAACACTGAAGCTTTCTTT.